This TCR beta chain came from a study of blood T cell repertoires in COVID-19. As for the study in general: Acute and convalescent COVID-19 samples came from the United States, Italy and Spain. T cells, B-cell-depleted T cells, or PBMCs provided the cDNA or gDNA that served as material.

In the authors' methods: Amplifying reference gene primers gave estimates of nucleated cell counts. Repertoires were generated with immunoSEQ multiplex PCR, while TCRdb's copy carries only in-frame clones and drops some. Clone size and V and J calls were adopted from that table, with D and trimming inferred from the DNA. This sample has 250,000 to 350,000 clones, with about 90% found just once. The germline V and J ends were trimmed by 5 bases and 6 bases, with 17 bases remaining between them. Germline loops: CDR1 MNHEY, CDR2 SVGEGT. The CDR3 consists of 14 residues. The source is a woman aged 50 to 65 who had recovered from COVID-19. Sequencing input: peripheral blood. This chain connects TRBV6-2 or TRBV6-3 to TRBJ2-7; D might be TRBD2 (5 bases). CDR3 nucleotide sequence: TGTGCCAGCAGTAATGGAGGTGTGGACTTCGAGCAGTACTTC. Protein sequence: CASSNGGVDFEQYF.